Each of the 13 T cell receptor beta chains below was sequenced from the same sample in a study of CD8+ T cells in alopecia areata. Regarding treatment: oral pan-JAK inhibitor, 5-10 mg twice daily. In each case, RNA was isolated and then reverse transcribed into cDNA as the sequencing template. Repertoires were generated with immunoSEQ multiplex PCR, while TCRdb's copy carries only in-frame clones and drops some. Of under 200,000 clones detected, around 71% appear once; the ten largest clones hold over 0.85%. The input for sequencing was CD4+ T cells sorted from blood, taken at week 4, from a patient treated with tofacitinib. The receptors originated from a human donor with alopecia areata.

The chain couples TRBV29-1 to TRBJ2-7; TRBD2 agrees at 9 bases. The CDR3 is 15 amino acids. The V segment lost 4 bases and the J segment 3 bases; nucleotides outside the gene matches: 10. Looked up from germline, CDR1 is SQVTM and CDR2 is ANQGSEA. The CDR3 loop is CSVGLPAGGFYEQYF. In DNA form, the CDR3 reads TGCAGCGTTGGTTTACCAGCGGGGGGCTTCTACGAGCAGTACTTC.

In its sample, this clone was seen a few times. The V gene is TRBV29-1, the J gene TRBJ2-7, with 8 bases lining up with TRBD1. This CDR3 comprises 12 residues. J lost 1 base, V lost 7 bases, and 3 bases had no gene match. Germline V gene data show CDR1 as SQVTM and CDR2 as ANQGSEA. CDR3 residues: CSATGESYEQYF. The DNA for the CDR3 is TGCAGCGCGACAGGGGAATCCTACGAGCAGTACTTC.

The chain recombines TRBV7-2 with TRBJ2-5; TRBD2 matches at 7 bases. This CDR3 comprises 16 residues. Germline V gives CDR1 SGHTA, CDR2 FQGNSA. Trimming took 4 bases from V and 5 from J; bases not matched to a gene: 13. The CDR3 loop reads CASSSTTSRPWETQYF. CDR3 in DNA: TGTGCCAGCAGCTCGACGACTAGCCGCCCCTGGGAGACCCAGTACTTC.

This clone was detected a few times. The chain combines TRBV5-1 with TRBJ2-3; D is undetermined. V lost 1 base, J lost 3 bases, and 12 bases lay in between. This CDR3 has 15 residues. The germline CDR1 and CDR2 sequences are SGHRS and YFSETQ. The CDR3 nucleotides read TGCGCCAGCAGCTTGCGGTCTGTGGGAACAGATACGCAGTATTTT. As protein: CASSLRSVGTDTQYF.

V is TRBV30 and J is TRBJ1-2; a weak D match, TRBD1 (6 bases). The CDR3 has 16 residues. Germline CDR1 and CDR2: GTSNPN and SVGIG (reference sequence). V was clipped by 3 bases and J by 0 bases, with 17 bases between them. CDR3 in DNA: TGTGCCTGGAGATACCCTGGACAGACAACTAACTATGGCTACACCTTC. This translates into CAWRYPGQTTNYGYTF.

The chain joins TRBV5-1 to TRBJ2-2; D remains ambiguous. The germline CDR1 and CDR2 sequences are SGHRS and YFSETQ. Deletions cut 0 bases from V and 6 bases from J, with 9 bases between. The CDR3 runs to 14 residues. CDR3 sequence (DNA): TGCGCCAGCAGCTTGGGTGGTTTCGCCGGGGAGCTGTTTTTT. Translated, it gives CASSLGGFAGELFF.

CDR3 DNA sequence: TGTGCCAGTCGGAGGGGCCCCTCCTACGAGCAGTACTTC. Translating it yields CASRRGPSYEQYF. The chain uses TRBV4-2 and TRBJ2-7; possible D gene TRBD2, 6 bases. The V end was cut by 9 bases, the J end by 0 bases, with 12 bases between. Germline assignment: CDR1 LGHNA and CDR2 YNFKEQ. This CDR3 has 13 amino acids.

This clone was seen only a few times. J is TRBJ2-1 and V is TRBV5-1, with D possibly matching TRBD1 (5 bases). There are 12 residues in the CDR3. Deletions cut 4 bases from V and 7 bases from J, with 9 bases between. Germline CDR1 is SGHRS and CDR2 is YFSETQ. The DNA for the CDR3 is TGCGCCAGCAGCCCGGCAGGGAATGAGCAGTTCTTC. Translation: CASSPAGNEQFF.

The rearrangement joins TRBV29-1 to TRBJ1-1; possibly TRBD1 for D (6 bases). CDR1 and CDR2 (germline): SQVTM, ANQGSEA. This CDR3 has 14 amino acids. V was pared by 2 bases and J by 7 bases, with 17 bases between. The CDR3 loop is CSVEQRVGGDEAFF. The CDR3 DNA follows: TGCAGCGTTGAACAGCGAGTGGGGGGCGATGAAGCTTTCTTT.

The CDR3 DNA reads as TGCGCCAGCAGCCAAGGCACCAGTCAGCCCCAGCATTTT. As protein: CASSQGTSQPQHF. The rearrangement links TRBV4-3 to TRBJ1-5, with no clear D. The V gene lost 1 base and the J gene lost 6 bases, with 7 bases spanning the gap. CDR1 and CDR2 (germline): LGHNA, YSLEER. The CDR3 extends over 13 amino acids.

V usage is TRBV10-2 and J usage is TRBJ1-6; D is undetermined. V shed 3 bases and J shed 11 bases, with 11 bases lying between them. This CDR3 contains 13 residues. The germline CDR1 and CDR2 sequences are WSHSY and SAAADI. The CDR3 region is CASSEGPPTPLHF. CDR3 DNA sequence: TGCGCCAGCAGTGAAGGGCCGCCAACACCCCTCCACTTT.

This chain connects TRBV4-2 to TRBJ1-6; possible D gene TRBD1, 6 bases. The CDR3 is 17 amino acids. Deletions cut 1 base from V and 4 bases from J, with 14 bases between. Germline V CDR1 and CDR2: LGHNA, YNFKEQ. CDR3 region: CASSQVNGGTYNSPLHF. CDR3 sequence (DNA): TGTGCCAGCAGCCAAGTAAACGGGGGGACATATAATTCACCCCTCCACTTT.

This chain links TRBV9 with TRBJ2-5, with D perhaps matching TRBD1 (6 bases). V dropped 0 bases and J dropped 9 bases, with 15 bases sitting between them. The CDR3 spans 14 residues. Germline-derived CDR1 and CDR2 are SGDLS and YYNGEE. This chain's CDR3 is CASSVDYRASAQYF. The DNA for the CDR3 is TGTGCCAGCAGCGTAGACTACAGGGCGTCGGCCCAGTACTTC.